The rows below give T cell receptor beta chains drawn from one sample of a study of naive and memory T cell subsets. TCRdb analysed the UMI-ligation and nested PCR reads with MiXCR anew, one entry per CDR3 protein. In the table there are tens of thousands of distinct CDR3 sequences, around 8.8% of which are singletons. The sequenced sample was central memory CD8+ T cells from blood. Receptors originate from a human donor in good health. Both conserved end residues are part of each CDR3. D genes are given only for firm matches. For some rows the clone size is stated as once, few or many, or as a class when expanded; others skip it.

>.|TRBV5-5|TRBJ1-2|few
CASSPEGEVYGYTF
TGTGCCAGCAGCCCGGAGGGGGAGGTATATGGCTACACCTTC
>TRBD2|TRBV6-1|TRBJ2-1|many
CASSEVAGGSQEQFF
TGTGCCAGCAGTGAAGTAGCGGGAGGGAGCCAGGAGCAGTTCTTC
>.|TRBV7-9|TRBJ1-1|few
CASSSSSGVVMNTEAFF
TGTGCCAGCAGCTCGTCGAGCGGCGTTGTAATGAACACTGAAGCTTTCTTT
>.|TRBV7-9|TRBJ2-7|medium-sized
CASSDINYEQYF
TGTGCCAGCAGCGACATCAACTACGAGCAGTACTTC
>.|TRBV2|TRBJ1-2|many
CASRVPAVLYGYTF
TGTGCCAGCAGGGTTCCCGCCGTCTTATATGGCTACACCTTC
>.|TRBV6-2/TRBV6-3|TRBJ2-2|.
CASSYFGRTGELFF
TGTGCCAGCAGTTACTTCGGACGCACCGGGGAGCTGTTTTTT
>TRBD2|TRBV10-2|TRBJ2-1|.
CATSASGSFDEQFF
TGCGCCACCAGTGCAAGCGGGAGTTTCGATGAGCAGTTCTTC
>.|TRBV20-1|TRBJ2-2|many
CSARGPSEVGELFF
TGCAGTGCTAGAGGTCCTAGTGAGGTCGGGGAGCTGTTTTTT
>TRBD2|TRBV4-3|TRBJ2-3|.
CASSQDGFRLAAGPDTQYF
TGCGCCAGCAGCCAAGACGGATTTCGGCTAGCGGCGGGGCCAGATACGCAGTATTTT
>.|TRBV7-8|TRBJ1-5|many
CASSLGGGYNQPQHF
TGTGCCAGCAGCTTAGGGGGGGGTTACAATCAGCCCCAGCATTTT
>.|TRBV12-3/TRBV12-4|TRBJ2-3|many
CASRKGYDTQYF
TGTGCCAGCAGGAAAGGTTACGATACGCAGTATTTT
>.|TRBV9|TRBJ2-5|few
CASSRIVGTQETQYF
TGTGCCAGCTCCCGGATTGTGGGGACCCAAGAGACCCAGTACTTC
>.|TRBV12-3/TRBV12-4|TRBJ1-2|few
CASSPRQAYGYTF
TGTGCCAGCAGTCCGAGACAGGCTTATGGCTACACCTTC
>.|TRBV7-9|TRBJ2-4|.
CATQGGNKNIQYF
TGTGCCACACAGGGCGGGAACAAAAACATTCAGTACTTC
>.|TRBV30|TRBJ1-2|few
CAWRSRTLYGYTF
TGTGCCTGGAGGAGCAGGACACTCTATGGCTACACCTTC
>.|TRBV14|TRBJ2-7|.
CASSQGRVNDYEQYF
TGTGCCAGCAGCCAAGGACGAGTAAACGACTACGAGCAGTACTTC
>.|TRBV12-3/TRBV12-4|TRBJ1-5|few
CASSSQGWKPQHF
TGTGCCAGCAGTTCGCAGGGTTGGAAGCCCCAGCATTTT
>.|TRBV4-1|TRBJ2-7|.
CASSQENTQEQYF
TGCGCCAGCAGCCAAGAGAACACTCAAGAGCAGTACTTC
>.|TRBV28|TRBJ2-5|many
CASSRTDSQETQYF
TGTGCCAGCAGTAGAACGGACAGTCAAGAGACCCAGTACTTC
>.|TRBV9|TRBJ2-7|few
CASSVSDVPYEQYF
TGTGCCAGCAGCGTGTCGGATGTTCCTTACGAGCAGTACTTC
>.|TRBV6-6|TRBJ1-1|few
CASSYEGWGTEAFF
TGTGCCAGCAGTTACGAGGGGTGGGGCACTGAAGCTTTCTTT
>.|TRBV20-1|TRBJ1-1|many
CSARMGDKYTEAFF
TGCAGTGCTAGGATGGGGGATAAGTACACTGAAGCTTTCTTT
>TRBD1|TRBV7-9|TRBJ2-4|many
CASSLGAGGKNIQYF
TGTGCCAGCAGCTTAGGGGCAGGGGGCAAAAACATTCAGTACTTC
>.|TRBV7-8|TRBJ1-2|.
CASSPPNRPYGYTF
TGTGCCAGCAGCCCGCCGAACAGGCCCTATGGCTACACCTTC
>TRBD2|TRBV6-2/TRBV6-3|TRBJ2-3|once
CASSYAGGTDTQYF
TGTGCCAGCAGTTACGCGGGGGGCACAGATACGCAGTATTTT
>TRBD1|TRBV25-1|TRBJ2-2|few
CASGQGALDTGELFF
TGTGCCAGCGGCCAGGGGGCTTTGGACACCGGGGAGCTGTTTTTT
>.|TRBV25-1|TRBJ1-2|.
CASRTGTYGYTF
TGTGCCAGCAGAACAGGTACCTATGGCTACACCTTC
>TRBD1|TRBV6-5|TRBJ2-7|many
CASSYGTGGFYEQYF
TGTGCCAGCAGTTACGGGACAGGGGGCTTCTACGAGCAGTACTTC
>.|TRBV4-1|TRBJ2-5|many
CASSQEPYPIETQYF
TGCGCCAGCAGCCAAGAACCATATCCCATAGAGACCCAGTACTTC
>.|TRBV20-1|TRBJ2-5|many
CSARRVEGTQETQYF
TGCAGTGCTAGACGTGTAGAGGGCACACAAGAGACCCAGTACTTC
>.|TRBV28|TRBJ2-3|few
CASSPRGGATDTQYF
TGTGCCAGCAGTCCCAGGGGCGGTGCCACAGATACGCAGTATTTT
>TRBD1|TRBV7-6|TRBJ2-1|.
CASSPGWDRDHSSSYNEQFF
TGTGCCAGCAGCCCTGGGTGGGACAGGGACCACTCTAGCTCCTACAATGAGCAGTTCTTC
>TRBD1|TRBV7-3|TRBJ2-7|many
CASSRGGSYEQYF
TGTGCCAGCAGCCGAGGGGGCAGCTACGAGCAGTACTTC
>.|TRBV7-8|TRBJ2-7|large
CAPVGQKGTSYEQYF
TGTGCCCCGGTCGGCCAAAAGGGAACCTCTTACGAGCAGTACTTC
>.|TRBV28|TRBJ2-1|.
CAVPGRGEQFF
TGTGCCGTCCCCGGTAGGGGTGAGCAGTTCTTC
>.|TRBV7-9|TRBJ2-7|.
CASSLQGRSSYEQYF
TGTGCCAGCAGCTTACAAGGCAGGTCCTCCTACGAGCAGTACTTC
>.|TRBV19|TRBJ2-4|few
CASSEVKNIQYF
TGTGCCAGTAGTGAGGTGAAAAACATTCAGTACTTC
>TRBD1|TRBV11-2|TRBJ2-7|few
CASSAEGTGRLREQYF
TGTGCCAGCAGCGCCGAAGGGACAGGGAGATTACGCGAGCAGTACTTC
>.|TRBV9|TRBJ1-3|.
CASSVGGGSSGNTIYF
TGTGCCAGCAGCGTAGGCGGAGGGAGCTCTGGAAACACCATATATTTT
>.|TRBV5-1|TRBJ1-1|few
CASSLWGVNTEAFF
TGCGCCAGCAGCTTGTGGGGAGTGAACACTGAAGCTTTCTTT
>TRBD1|TRBV4-3|TRBJ2-6|many
CASSQAGTGHSGANVLTF
TGCGCCAGCAGCCAAGCCGGGACAGGGCACTCTGGGGCCAACGTCCTGACTTTC
>TRBD2|TRBV7-9|TRBJ2-7|few
CASSQGLAGGDEQYF
TGTGCCAGCAGCCAGGGACTAGCGGGAGGTGACGAGCAGTACTTC
>.|TRBV10-1|TRBJ2-1|large
CASSFSISGDEQFF
TGCGCCAGCAGCTTCTCCATCTCGGGCGATGAGCAGTTCTTC
>.|TRBV7-6|TRBJ2-1|medium-sized
CASSLVDYQRQFF
TGTGCCAGCAGCTTAGTTGACTACCAGCGGCAGTTCTTC
>.|TRBV6-5|TRBJ1-1|.
CASSYGPYTEAFF
TGTGCCAGCAGTTACGGCCCTTACACTGAAGCTTTCTTT
>.|TRBV9|TRBJ1-5|.
CASSSGDSNQPQHF
TGTGCCAGCAGCTCGGGGGATAGCAATCAGCCCCAGCATTTT
>.|TRBV11-2|TRBJ2-1|many
CASSLGDRDWGYNEQFF
TGTGCCAGCAGCTTAGGAGACCGGGACTGGGGCTACAATGAGCAGTTCTTC
>.|TRBV6-2/TRBV6-3|TRBJ1-5|few
CASSYSIENQPQHF
TGTGCCAGCAGTTACTCGATTGAGAATCAGCCCCAGCATTTT